The entry that follows covers one TCR beta chain sequence. The sample is drawn from a study of blood T cell repertoires in COVID-19. Original analysis: Estimation of nucleated cell counts was performed using reference gene primer amplification. Some clones are missing from TCRdb's copy, which holds only in-frame ones; the method was immunoSEQ multiplex PCR. D and trimming come from the DNA, and the V and J calls and clone size come from that table. The data show about 200,000 clones, around 85% seen once. This CDR3 spans 13 amino acids. Looked up from germline, CDR1 is ENHRY and CDR2 is SYGVKD. The V end was cut by 3 bases, the J end by 1 base, with 6 bases between.

The chain uses TRBV10-3 and TRBJ1-2; D is perhaps TRBD1 (5 bases). The source material was PBMCs or T cells enriched from blood (not recorded which). This TCR was sampled from a man aged 40-50 years who had recovered from COVID-19. The CDR3 spells CAISEDSNYGYTF. For the CDR3, the DNA is TGTGCCATCAGTGAAGACAGTAACTATGGCTACACCTTC.